This T cell receptor beta chain emerged from a study of blood T cell repertoires in COVID-19. In the study overall: The United States, Italy and Spain were the sources of the acute and convalescent COVID-19 samples. From T cells, B-cell-depleted T cells, or PBMCs came the material, which was cDNA or gDNA.

Seattle-derived patients entered the study during active infection and were followed longitudinally. This CDR3 comprises 13 residues. Per the germline V gene, CDR1 is SGHNT and CDR2 is YYREEE (reference sequence). Trimming took off 0 bases at V and 5 bases at J, with 8 bases between the two ends. The method was immunoSEQ multiplex PCR; TCRdb's version includes in-frame clones alone and lacks a portion of them. This table has about 200,000 clones, around four fifths appearing once. Sample: peripheral blood. This TCR derives from a man between 60 and 70 years old with COVID-19, enrolled during active disease. The chain couples TRBV5-4 to TRBJ1-1, with D perhaps TRBD1 (5 bases). CDR3 DNA sequence: TGTGCCAGCAGCTTGGTACAGGCGACTGAAGCTTTCTTT. It is translated as CASSLVQATEAFF.